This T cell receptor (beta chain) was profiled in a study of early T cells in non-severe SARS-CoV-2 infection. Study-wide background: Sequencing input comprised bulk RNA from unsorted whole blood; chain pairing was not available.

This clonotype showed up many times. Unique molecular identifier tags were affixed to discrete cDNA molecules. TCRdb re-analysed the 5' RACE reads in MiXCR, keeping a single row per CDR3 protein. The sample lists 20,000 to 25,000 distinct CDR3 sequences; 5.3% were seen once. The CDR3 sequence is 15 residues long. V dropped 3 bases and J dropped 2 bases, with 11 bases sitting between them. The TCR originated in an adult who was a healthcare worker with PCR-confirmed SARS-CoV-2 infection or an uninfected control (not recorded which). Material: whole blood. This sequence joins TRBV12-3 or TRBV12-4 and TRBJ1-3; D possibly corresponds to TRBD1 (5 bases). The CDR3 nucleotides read TGTGCCAGCAGTTTTGGGGGAAGGACTGGAAACACCATATATTTT. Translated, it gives CASSFGGRTGNTIYF.